Below are 31 T cell receptor beta chains sequenced from a single sample in a study of shared clonotypes between healthy human individuals. The protocol was immunoSEQ multiplex PCR, while the TCRdb copy is restricted to in-frame clones and leaves out a portion. The table records 550,000 to 650,000 clones, approximately 96% of them present only once. Naive CD8 cells lacked CD45RO and underwent positive selection for CCR7, leaving out terminally differentiated effector memory CD45RA+ cells. The sample taken for sequencing was naive CD8+ T cells sorted from blood. The receptors were sampled from a woman aged 25 to 39 in good health.

The rearrangement joins TRBV27 to TRBJ2-7; 7 nucleotides match TRBD2. The ends lost 1 base at V and 3 bases at J; junction bases unmatched: 6. The germline V gene encodes CDR1 MNHEY and CDR2 SMNVEV (reference sequence). The CDR3 spans 15 residues. Here the CDR3 reads CASSLYQGGHYEQYF. CDR3 bases: TGTGCCAGCAGTTTATATCAGGGAGGGCACTACGAGCAGTACTTC.

There are a few counts of this clone. This chain links TRBV7-9 with TRBJ1-5, with TRBD1 as a possible D gene (6 bases). V shed 7 bases and J shed 5 bases, with 18 bases lying between them. Germline CDR1 reads SEHNR; CDR2 reads FQNEAQ (reference sequence). The CDR3 extends over 15 amino acids. CDR3 loop: CASNETRGADQPQHF. In DNA form, the CDR3 reads TGTGCCAGCAACGAGACCAGGGGCGCGGATCAGCCCCAGCATTTT.

This clone turned up a few times. J is TRBJ1-1 and V is TRBV27; no firm D call. The CDR3 has 12 amino acids. Germline-derived CDR1 and CDR2 are MNHEY and SMNVEV (reference sequence). V was trimmed by 4 bases and J by 3 bases, leaving 6 bases between them. The CDR3 nucleotides read TGTGCCAGCAGTTCTGTGGACACTGAAGCTTTCTTT. This translates into CASSSVDTEAFF.

The rearrangement links TRBV4-1 to TRBJ2-1; 8 bases line up with TRBD2. From germline, CDR1 is MGHRA and CDR2 YSYEKL. The CDR3 runs to 14 residues. V shed 4 bases and J 7 bases; nucleotides not matched to a gene: 6. The chain's CDR3 is CASSPGGERNEQFF. Here the CDR3 DNA reads TGCGCCAGCAGCCCCGGGGGGGAGAGGAATGAGCAGTTCTTC.

In its sample, this clone was seen once. The chain couples TRBV7-6 to TRBJ2-2, with D perhaps matching TRBD1 or TRBD2 (5 bases each). This CDR3 contains 16 residues. CDR1 is SGHVS and CDR2 is FNYEAQ in the germline V gene. Trimming removed 0 bases from V and 0 bases from J, with 8 bases in between. This CDR3 reads CASSLATGPNTGELFF. CDR3 coding DNA: TGTGCCAGCAGCTTAGCAACGGGGCCGAACACCGGGGAGCTGTTTTTT.

This chain links TRBV27 with TRBJ2-7, with 7 bases lining up with TRBD1. Germline CDR1 and CDR2: MNHEY and SMNVEV (reference sequence). The CDR3 is made up of 14 amino acids. V lost 7 bases, J lost 2 bases, and 8 bases stayed unmatched. CDR3 nucleotide sequence: TGTGCCAGCATAGGGGGCCCCAGGCCCTACGAGCAGTACTTC. It yields the protein CASIGGPRPYEQYF.

The rearrangement uses TRBV27 and TRBJ2-5; TRBD2 might be the D (6 bases). The J call may be faulty, since TRBJ2-7 better matches the DNA end. Germline V CDR1 and CDR2: MNHEY, SMNVEV (reference sequence). The CDR3 consists of 14 residues. CDR3 sequence reads: CASSAGTGSYEQYF. CDR3 bases: TGTGCCAGCAGCGCGGGGACTGGCTCCTACGAGCAGTACTTC.

The J gene is TRBJ1-2, the V gene TRBV11-1; weak D call: TRBD1 (6 bases). V was pared by 2 bases and J by 4 bases, with 17 bases between. Germline-derived CDR1 and CDR2 are SGHAT and FQDESV (reference sequence). There are 16 residues in the CDR3. The chain's CDR3 is CASSLISNRDSYGYTF. The CDR3 DNA sequence: TGTGCCAGCAGCTTAATCTCTAACAGGGACTCCTATGGCTACACCTTC.

A note on this clone: In the same sample, other DNA sequences code for this CDR3. In DNA form, the CDR3 reads TGTGCCAGCAGCTTATCCTACGAGCAGTACTTC. Translation: CASSLSYEQYF. The chain carries TRBV13 and TRBJ2-7; D is uncertain. V lost 2 bases and J 1 base, leaving 0 bases between the germline ends. The CDR3 extends over 11 amino acids. The germline V gene has CDR1 PRHDT and CDR2 FYEKMQ (reference sequence).

J is TRBJ2-1 and V is TRBV16; 9 positions match TRBD2. V lost 4 bases and J lost 5; bases outside the gene matches: 12. From germline, CDR1 is KGHSY and CDR2 FQNENV. This CDR3 is built from 17 residues. CDR3 protein: CASSLFWRTSENNEQFF. In nucleotides, the CDR3 is TGTGCCAGCAGCCTGTTTTGGCGGACTAGCGAGAACAATGAGCAGTTCTTC.

This clone was recorded only once. Other DNA sequences of this sample code for an identical CDR3. The rearrangement uses TRBV13 and TRBJ2-7; 7 bases match TRBD2. V gave up 4 bases and J gave up 6 bases; unmatched junction bases: 3. CDR1 and CDR2 (germline): PRHDT, FYEKMQ (reference sequence). This CDR3 has 12 amino acids. The CDR3 region is CASSSGLSEQYF. The DNA for the CDR3 is TGTGCCAGCAGCTCGGGACTATCCGAGCAGTACTTC.

The chain joins TRBV7-9 to TRBJ1-1, with 7 bases fitting TRBD1. The germline V gene encodes CDR1 SEHNR and CDR2 FQNEAQ (reference sequence). V lost 5 bases to trimming and J lost 5 bases; unmatched junction nucleotides: 11. This CDR3 is 15 amino acids long. The CDR3 DNA follows: TGTGCCAGCAGCCTCCCGACAGGGAGGTGGACTGAAGCTTTCTTT. Its translation: CASSLPTGRWTEAFF.

This rearrangement joins TRBV4-1 to TRBJ1-3; 11 bases fit TRBD1. Trimming removed 4 bases from V and 0 bases from J; junction bases left unmatched: 5. This CDR3 has 17 residues. Per the germline V gene, CDR1 is MGHRA and CDR2 is YSYEKL. The CDR3 loop is CASSPGTGGSSGNTIYF. As DNA, the CDR3 is TGCGCCAGCAGCCCGGGGACAGGGGGAAGCTCTGGAAACACCATATATTTT.

The chain uses TRBV21-1 and TRBJ2-7. TRBV21-1 is assigned pseudogene status. The CDR3 loop spans 15 amino acids. Here the CDR3 reads CASSKGSNRSYEQYF. The CDR3 DNA reads TGTGCCAGCAGCAAAGGCTCCAATCGCTCCTACGAGCAGTACTTC.

In this sample, this clone turned up once. V is TRBV27 and J is TRBJ2-7; 9 nucleotides agree with TRBD1. The germline V gene has CDR1 MNHEY and CDR2 SMNVEV (reference sequence). This CDR3 has 13 residues. J gave up 12 bases and V 8 bases, and 14 bases lay outside the gene matches. CDR3 nucleotide sequence: TGTGCCAGCTCCCCGGGGACAGGGATGAGGATGTACTTC. Residues: CASSPGTGMRMYF.

Comments on this clone: One end of the junction varies from germline; a read error may be responsible. V gene TRBV19 combines with J gene TRBJ1-4, with 7 bases lining up with TRBD1. Per the germline V gene, CDR1 is LNHDA and CDR2 is SQIVND (reference sequence). CDR3 size: 11 residues. The CDR3, as DNA: TGTGCCAGTGGAGAAAAGGACAGGACTAAATTT. Translated: CASGEKDRTKF.

The rearrangement uses TRBV28 and TRBJ2-1; 10 bases match TRBD2. The trim removed 3 bases at V and 8 bases at J, leaving 13 bases unmatched. The CDR3 contains 17 residues. CDR1 is MDHEN and CDR2 is SYDVKM in the germline V gene. Here the CDR3 DNA reads TGTGCCAGCAGTTTGGCAGACCCTAGCGGGAGTCCGTATGAGCAGTTCTTC. Its translation is CASSLADPSGSPYEQFF.

V gene TRBV11-2 combines with J gene TRBJ2-3; a weak D match, TRBD1 (5 bases). Trimming left V 4 bases short and J 5 bases short, with 13 bases between. The CDR3 contains 14 residues. Germline V gene lookup returns CDR1 SGHAT and CDR2 FQNNGV. The CDR3 is CASSSPGFQDTQYF. DNA for the CDR3: TGTGCCAGCAGCTCCCCAGGGTTTCAAGATACGCAGTATTTT.

This chain uses TRBV27 with TRBJ1-2; 8 bases agree with TRBD1. The trim removed 0 bases at V and 2 bases at J, leaving 5 bases unmatched. CDR3 size: 16 residues. Germline V CDR1 and CDR2: MNHEY, SMNVEV (reference sequence). The CDR3 spells CASSLSLGDRNYGYTF. CDR3 bases: TGTGCCAGCAGTTTATCGCTTGGGGACAGGAACTATGGCTACACCTTC.

This chain links TRBV28 with TRBJ2-5; 11 bases line up with TRBD2. Trimming took 1 base from V and 5 from J; bases not matched to a gene: 21. This CDR3 is built from 21 residues. Germline V gene sequence: CDR1 MDHEN, CDR2 SYDVKM. The CDR3 sequence: CASSLSPEDSGRARRPETQYF. The CDR3 DNA is TGTGCCAGCAGTTTATCCCCCGAGGATAGCGGGAGGGCCCGGCGCCCGGAGACCCAGTACTTC.

V is TRBV7-9 and J is TRBJ2-7, with TRBD1 matching over 10 bases. This CDR3 is built from 13 residues. Trimming took 5 bases from V and 5 from J; bases not matched to a gene: 3. Germline V gene sequence: CDR1 SEHNR, CDR2 FQNEAQ (reference sequence). The CDR3 region is CASSLGQGDEQYF. The CDR3 nucleotides read TGTGCCAGCAGCCTAGGACAGGGGGACGAGCAGTACTTC.

V is TRBV7-2 and J is TRBJ2-7; tentative D call: TRBD1 (6 bases). Between the trimmed V and J ends, which lost 5 bases and 4 bases, there was a span of 15 bases. Germline V gene data show CDR1 as SGHTA and CDR2 as FQGNSA. The CDR3 contains 14 residues. DNA for the CDR3: TGTGCCAGCAGCGGTACAGGGTCGGGATACGAGCAGTACTTC. Translation gives CASSGTGSGYEQYF.

V usage is TRBV30 and J usage is TRBJ1-1; D call uncertain. Trimming pared 5 bases from V and 4 bases from J, leaving 20 bases between. CDR1 and CDR2 (germline): GTSNPN, SVGIG (reference sequence). The CDR3 consists of 15 residues. CDR3 amino acids: CAWDGDGVKGTEAFF. In DNA form, the CDR3 reads TGTGCCTGGGACGGAGACGGGGTGAAGGGCACTGAAGCTTTCTTT. Full variable domain (rest looked up from reference TRBV30 and TRBJ1-1): SQTIHQWPATLVQPVGSPLSLECTVEGTSNPNLYWYRQAAGRGLQLLFYSVGIGQISSEVPQNLSASRPQDRQFILSSKKLLLSDSGFYLCAWDGDGVKGTEAFFGQGTRLTVV.

The chain has TRBV10-3 and TRBJ2-3, with 14 bases identical to TRBD2. The CDR3 has 19 amino acids. Germline lookup yields CDR1 ENHRY and CDR2 SYGVKD. The junction had 21 bases not matched to a gene; V was cut back by 8 bases and J by 8 bases. The CDR3 bases are TGTGCCATCCAAGAGATTGATCCCGGGACTAGCGGGAGTAAGGTTACGCAGTATTTT. It codes for CAIQEIDPGTSGSKVTQYF.

The chain is built from TRBV10-1 and TRBJ2-5; 14 nucleotides match TRBD2. CDR1 is WNHNN, CDR2 SYGVQD, per germline (reference sequence). The CDR3 totals 16 residues. V lost 3 bases and J lost 3; bases outside the gene matches: 3. The CDR3 loop reads CASSDEGLAGEETQYF. The CDR3 DNA is TGCGCCAGCAGTGACGAGGGACTAGCGGGAGAAGAGACCCAGTACTTC.

In this sample, this clone turned up once. V and J are TRBV28 and TRBJ1-1; weak D call: TRBD1 (6 bases). Germline assignment: CDR1 MDHEN and CDR2 SYDVKM. The V end lost 4 bases, the J end lost 0 bases, and 9 bases lay between the germline ends. CDR3 length: 14 residues. The CDR3 is CASSSGQLNTEAFF. CDR3 nucleotides: TGTGCCAGCAGTTCCGGACAGTTGAACACTGAAGCTTTCTTT.

The V call is TRBV27, the J call TRBJ2-7; D is uncertain. This CDR3 region has 13 residues. The ends were cut back, 2 bases at V and 3 bases at J, with 8 bases in the middle. The V gene's germline CDR1 is MNHEY and CDR2 SMNVEV (reference sequence). The CDR3 is CASSLRYNYEQYF. CDR3 bases: TGTGCCAGCAGTTTAAGGTACAACTACGAGCAGTACTTC.

The genes are TRBV7-9 and TRBJ2-7; the match to TRBD1 covers 8 bases. Unmatched junction bases numbered 8, after V lost 2 bases and J lost 2 bases. This CDR3 region has 16 residues. Germline CDR1 reads SEHNR; CDR2 reads FQNEAQ (reference sequence). CDR3 coding DNA: TGTGCCAGCAGCTTATCATGGACAGGGTCGGCCTACGAGCAGTACTTC. It codes for CASSLSWTGSAYEQYF. Complete variable domain (other parts from reference TRBV7-9 and TRBJ2-7): DTGVSQNPRHKITKRGQNVTFRCDPISEHNRLYWYRQTLGQGPEFLTYFQNEAQLEKSRLLSDRFSAERPKGSFSTLEIQRTEQGDSAMYLCASSLSWTGSAYEQYFGPGTRLTVT.

The V gene is TRBV7-2, the J gene TRBJ2-5; TRBD2 might be the D (6 bases). The CDR3 length is 13 residues. Germline V gives CDR1 SGHTA, CDR2 FQGNSA. The V end lost 5 bases, the J end lost 6 bases, and 13 bases lay between the germline ends. CDR3 nucleotide sequence: TGTGCCAGCAGCGAAGCGGGTTTACAGACCCAGTACTTC. Amino acid sequence: CASSEAGLQTQYF.

This clone came up a few times. The chain carries TRBV27 and TRBJ1-1, with D possibly matching TRBD1 (5 bases). This CDR3 comprises 13 residues. Germline V gene lookup returns CDR1 MNHEY and CDR2 SMNVEV (reference sequence). The V and J ends lost 6 bases and 0 bases respectively, with 8 bases between them. The CDR3 DNA sequence: TGTGCCAGCAGGACGACAGTGAACACTGAAGCTTTCTTT. Residues: CASRTTVNTEAFF.

This chain connects TRBV7-8 to TRBJ2-3; D remains ambiguous. CDR1 SGHVS and CDR2 FQNEAQ come from the germline V gene. V shed 2 bases and J shed 0 bases, with 9 bases lying between them. The CDR3 loop spans 15 amino acids. The CDR3 bases are TGTGCCAGCAGCTTAAAACGAGTCAGCACAGATACGCAGTATTTT. The encoded protein is CASSLKRVSTDTQYF.